A selection of T cell receptor beta chains follows, all from one sample in a study of T-cell reconstitution after alpha-beta-depleted transplantation in children. TCRdb independently ran MiXCR on the PCR reads; one entry per CDR3 protein. The data show about 640,000 distinct CDR3 sequences, approximately 13% seen once. The sequences come from PBMCs, mostly from graft donor cells, collected 360 days after TCRalphabeta/CD19-depleted stem cell transplant. Receptors were obtained from a male patient younger than 18 who had a stem cell transplant for acute myeloid leukemia, so the T cells may come from the graft donor. Each CDR3 is given with its conserved first and last residue. The D gene is left open where the match is weak. Only some rows state a clone size, as once, few, many or a class for expanded clones.

size,D,V,J,CDR3,DNA
.,.,TRBV19,TRBJ2-1,CASISGGQRGYNEQFF,TGTGCCAGTATTTCGGGTGGACAGAGGGGCTACAATGAGCAGTTCTTC
few,.,TRBV27,TRBJ2-2,CASSNQGGAGTGELFF,TGTGCCAGCAGTAACCAAGGGGGGGCTGGCACGGGGGAGCTGTTTTTT
few,.,TRBV25-1,TRBJ2-7,CASAPRGGSFLREQYF,TGTGCCAGCGCCCCTAGAGGAGGGAGTTTTCTTCGAGAGCAGTACTTC
few,TRBD1,TRBV27,TRBJ2-6,CASSLLQGAGANVLTF,TGTGCCAGCAGTTTATTACAGGGGGCTGGGGCCAACGTCCTGACTTTC
.,TRBD2,TRBV30,TRBJ2-7,CAWSAGLAATYEQYF,TGTGCCTGGAGTGCGGGCCTAGCGGCCACATACGAGCAGTACTTC
.,TRBD1,TRBV7-2,TRBJ2-7,CASSLRRQGALEQYF,TGTGCCAGCAGCTTAAGGAGACAGGGGGCGCTCGAGCAGTACTTC
few,.,TRBV7-3,TRBJ2-1,CASSLTRTGGSGRADNEQFF,TGTGCCAGCAGCTTAACCCGGACAGGGGGTAGCGGGAGGGCCGACAATGAGCAGTTCTTC
.,.,TRBV29-1,TRBJ2-5,CSVLGRRETQYF,TGCAGCGTCTTGGGTAGGAGGGAGACCCAGTACTTC
many,.,TRBV29-1,TRBJ1-1,CSVPGATEAFF,TGCAGCGTCCCAGGGGCCACTGAAGCTTTCTTT
.,TRBD1,TRBV6-1,TRBJ1-4,CASSRRGPTNEKLFF,TGTGCCAGCAGCCGCAGGGGGCCAACTAATGAAAAACTGTTTTTT
.,.,TRBV29-1,TRBJ2-1,CSVRRGIDEQFF,TGCAGCGTTCGTCGGGGGATCGATGAGCAGTTCTTC
few,TRBD1,TRBV25-1,TRBJ1-5,CASSSTGANNQPQHF,TGTGCCAGCAGTTCGACAGGGGCTAACAATCAGCCCCAGCATTTT
.,.,TRBV12-3/TRBV12-4,TRBJ2-5,CASSFTEGRETQYF,TGTGCCAGCAGTTTCACGGAGGGCAGGGAGACCCAGTACTTC
many,TRBD2,TRBV5-1,TRBJ2-7,CASSRSGNSYEQYF,TGCGCCAGCAGCCGAAGCGGGAACTCCTACGAGCAGTACTTC
few,TRBD2,TRBV6-1,TRBJ2-2,CASNQAGGGPNTGELFF,TGTGCCAGCAACCAAGCGGGCGGGGGGCCGAACACCGGGGAGCTGTTTTTT
.,TRBD2,TRBV12-3/TRBV12-4,TRBJ2-7,CASSLGTSAFSYEQYF,TGTGCCAGCAGTTTAGGTACTAGCGCGTTCTCCTACGAGCAGTACTTC
.,TRBD1,TRBV14,TRBJ2-2,CASSQGSHTGANTGELFF,TGTGCCAGCAGCCAAGGGTCACACACAGGGGCGAACACCGGGGAGCTGTTTTTT
.,.,TRBV12-3/TRBV12-4,TRBJ2-2,CASSARYPGRSNTGELFF,TGTGCCAGCAGTGCCCGTTACCCGGGGCGTTCGAACACCGGGGAGCTGTTTTTT
.,TRBD1,TRBV7-2,TRBJ2-4,CASSLARQGAGTKNIQYF,TGTGCCAGCAGCTTAGCGCGACAGGGGGCTGGGACCAAAAACATTCAGTACTTC
few,TRBD2,TRBV2,TRBJ2-3,CASRRLAGGPTDTQYF,TGTGCCAGCAGGAGACTAGCGGGAGGGCCGACAGATACGCAGTATTTT
.,.,TRBV28,TRBJ1-5,CASSPHIGGSNQPQHF,TGTGCCAGCAGCCCTCACATCGGTGGGAGCAATCAGCCCCAGCATTTT
few,.,TRBV29-1,TRBJ2-5,CSSSGAETQYF,TGCAGCTCTTCTGGGGCCGAGACCCAGTACTTC
few,TRBD2,TRBV30,TRBJ2-4,CAWSVIAGGLNIQYF,TGTGCCTGGAGTGTCATAGCGGGAGGGCTGAACATTCAGTACTTC
many,TRBD1,TRBV7-9,TRBJ1-2,CASSLMAGGDYGYTF,TGTGCCAGCAGCTTAATGGCAGGGGGAGACTATGGCTACACCTTC
many,.,TRBV27,TRBJ2-2,CASGLEGPNTGELFF,TGTGCCAGCGGACTCGAGGGGCCAAACACCGGGGAGCTGTTTTTT
.,TRBD2,TRBV10-3,TRBJ2-2,CAISLTSGLKNTGELFF,TGTGCCATCAGTTTGACTAGCGGACTTAAGAACACCGGGGAGCTGTTTTTT
.,.,TRBV7-8,TRBJ2-1,CATSLERHYEQFF,TGTGCCACCAGCTTAGAAAGGCATTATGAGCAGTTCTTC
few,TRBD2,TRBV7-7,TRBJ2-7,CASSLAGGALYEQYF,TGTGCTAGCAGCTTAGCCGGGGGGGCGCTTTACGAGCAGTACTTC
few,TRBD1,TRBV10-3,TRBJ2-7,CAVGGTGGYEQYF,TGTGCCGTAGGCGGGACAGGGGGGTACGAGCAGTACTTC
few,.,TRBV6-2/TRBV6-3,TRBJ2-7,CASSRLLGGGEDYEQYF,TGTGCCAGCAGCCGCTTACTCGGGGGAGGAGAGGACTACGAGCAGTACTTC
few,.,TRBV15,TRBJ2-7,CATSIHRTDSYEQYF,TGTGCCACCAGCATTCACCGGACGGATTCCTACGAGCAGTACTTC
few,.,TRBV15,TRBJ2-6,CATSRPITGANVLTF,TGTGCCACCAGCAGACCCATAACCGGGGCCAACGTCCTGACTTTC
few,.,TRBV20-1,TRBJ1-6,CSARASRVSNSPLHF,TGCAGTGCTAGAGCGTCCCGGGTTTCGAATTCACCCCTCCACTTT
.,.,TRBV18,TRBJ1-5,CASSPYRVPNQPQHF,TGTGCCAGCTCACCTTACAGGGTTCCCAATCAGCCCCAGCATTTT
many,.,TRBV7-2,TRBJ2-2,CASSLGGLALVTGELFF,TGTGCCAGCAGCTTAGGCGGTCTAGCATTAGTCACCGGGGAGCTGTTTTTT
.,TRBD2,TRBV6-2/TRBV6-3,TRBJ2-1,CASSYLGSMGEGRYLYEQFF,TGTGCCAGCAGTTACTTAGGTTCGATGGGGGAGGGCCGTTATCTTTATGAGCAGTTCTTC
.,TRBD1,TRBV28,TRBJ1-1,CASSSPGQGGITEAFF,TGTGCCAGCAGTTCGCCGGGACAGGGAGGAATCACTGAAGCTTTCTTT
few,.,TRBV7-7,TRBJ2-7,CASSPPTRSDSYEQYF,TGTGCTAGCAGCCCCCCGACTCGCTCCGATTCCTACGAGCAGTACTTC
.,.,TRBV5-5,TRBJ2-1,CASSLSLVINEQFF,TGTGCCAGCAGCTTGAGTCTCGTTATAAATGAGCAGTTCTTC
few,.,TRBV12-3/TRBV12-4,TRBJ1-1,CASSARDLSTEAFF,TGTGCCAGCAGCGCCCGGGATTTGAGCACTGAAGCTTTCTTT
many,.,TRBV28,TRBJ2-5,CASTLTSSGTQYF,TGTGCCAGCACCTTGACTTCTTCGGGGACCCAGTACTTC
few,TRBD2,TRBV12-3/TRBV12-4,TRBJ2-1,CASSLPGLAGSYSSYNEQFF,TGTGCCAGCAGTTTACCTGGACTAGCGGGCTCCTATAGCTCCTACAATGAGCAGTTCTTC
.,TRBD1,TRBV29-1,TRBJ2-3,CSVEDWGQGQGDTQYF,TGCAGCGTTGAAGATTGGGGACAGGGCCAGGGAGATACGCAGTATTTT
.,TRBD1,TRBV2,TRBJ2-3,CASRWDRAVPLKLTDTQYF,TGTGCCAGCAGATGGGACAGAGCGGTTCCACTGAAGCTAACAGATACGCAGTATTTT
.,.,TRBV20-1,TRBJ2-2,CSARDGPTGELFF,TGCAGTGCTAGAGATGGGCCGACCGGGGAGCTGTTTTTT